The clone carrying this T cell receptor beta chain was detected once. The data were taken from a study of blood T cell repertoires in COVID-19. The wider study: The United States, Italy and Spain were the sources of the acute and convalescent COVID-19 samples.

The CDR3 is 17 residues long. The data were produced by immunoSEQ multiplex PCR, yet TCRdb's version contains in-frame clones alone and is incomplete. In the table there are 300,000 to 400,000 clones, around nine tenths of which are singletons. The source is a woman aged 18-29 years who had recovered from COVID-19. The sample taken for sequencing was peripheral blood. J is TRBJ2-7 and V is TRBV21-1; the table gives TRBD2 as D, unverified against the DNA. TRBV21-1 has pseudogene status. The DNA of the CDR3 is TGTGCCAGCAGCAAACGGGACGCGGGAGGGCTCCTCTACGAGCAGTACGTC. It specifies CASSKRDAGGLLYEQYV.